Listed below are T cell receptor beta chains from one sample, sequenced in a study of blood T cell repertoires in COVID-19. Some clones are missing from TCRdb's copy, which holds only in-frame ones; the method was immunoSEQ multiplex PCR. The sample has 84,000 or so clones; over 80% are singletons. Material for sequencing was peripheral blood. The receptors here all came from a woman between 65 and 79 years old with active or convalescent COVID-19. CDR3s include the opening cysteine and the closing phenylalanine or tryptophan. D genes are given only for firm matches. Size is stated for part of the rows, as once, few or many counts, or as a class when the clone is expanded.

V gene	clone size	J gene	D gene	CDR3 DNA	CDR3 protein
TRBV7-2	.	TRBJ1-1	.	TGTGCCAGCAGCTTAGTCCCAGGGGCAGGACACGACACTGAAGCTTTCTTT	CASSLVPGAGHDTEAFF
TRBV19	.	TRBJ1-5	.	TGTGCCAGTAGTATAGATGGAGGGCTAAATCAGCCCCAGCATTTT	CASSIDGGLNQPQHF
TRBV4-1	.	TRBJ1-6	TRBD1	TGCGCCAGCAGCCAAGCTCAGGGGGCGAGCTCCTATAATTCACCCCTCCACTTT	CASSQAQGASSYNSPLHF
TRBV6-1	.	TRBJ1-2	TRBD1	TGTGCCAGCAGTGAAGTGGGACAGGAGGCTAACTATGGCTACACCTTC	CASSEVGQEANYGYTF
TRBV5-1	.	TRBJ1-1	TRBD1	TGCGCCAGCAGCGTACGACAGGGTGGCGAAACTGAAGCTTTCTTT	CASSVRQGGETEAFF
TRBV7-2	.	TRBJ1-1	.	TGTGCCAGCAGCCACAGGGTTGAAGCTTTCTTT	CASSHRVEAFF
TRBV6-5	.	TRBJ1-1	.	TGTGCCAGCAGTTACTCCATAGGACAGCCCACTGAAGCTTTCTTT	CASSYSIGQPTEAFF
TRBV19	once	TRBJ1-6	TRBD1	TGTGCCAGTAGTCCTGACAGGGTTAATTCACCCCTCCACTTT	CASSPDRVNSPLHF
TRBV5-6	.	TRBJ1-5	.	TGTGCCAGCAGCTTGTTTGACGCAGGGGACAATCAGCCCCAGCATTTT	CASSLFDAGDNQPQHF
TRBV19	.	TRBJ1-1	.	TGTGCCAGTAGTATCGTAGGACTCACGAACACTGAAGCTTTCTTT	CASSIVGLTNTEAFF
TRBV11-3	.	TRBJ1-2	.	TGTGCCAGCAGCATCAGGGTGCGGGGTGGCTACACCTTC	CASSIRVRGGYTF
TRBV11-2	.	TRBJ2-1	.	TGTGCCAGCAGCTTAGCGGGATTCTACAATGAGCAGTTCTTC	CASSLAGFYNEQFF
TRBV5-5	.	TRBJ1-5	.	TGTGCCAGCAGCCACTCATGGGCAATTAAGCTAGCAATCAGCCGCCAGCCCCAGCATTTT	CASSHSWAIKLAISRQPQHF
TRBV3-1/TRBV3-2	.	TRBJ1-2	.	TGTGCCAGCAGCCAAGGGACCTTAACAGGGTATGGCTACACCTTC	CASSQGTLTGYGYTF
TRBV3-1/TRBV3-2	.	TRBJ2-3	.	TGTGCCAGCAGCCAAAAGCTCAGCACAGATACGCAGTATTTT	CASSQKLSTDTQYF
TRBV14	.	TRBJ2-3	.	TGTGCCAGCAGCCAAGACCTAGCGTTAACAGATACGCAGTATTTT	CASSQDLALTDTQYF
TRBV5-5	.	TRBJ1-4	.	TGTGCCAGCAGCGCGAATGAAAAACTGTTTTTT	CASSANEKLFF
TRBV5-6	once	TRBJ2-5	TRBD1	TGTGCCAGCAGCTTGGGACAGGGTACATTGGAGACCCAGTACTTC	CASSLGQGTLETQYF
TRBV5-4	.	TRBJ2-2	.	TGTGCCAGCAGCTTGGACTGGAACACCGGGGAGCTGTTTTTT	CASSLDWNTGELFF
TRBV5-4	.	TRBJ2-1	.	TGTGCCAGCAGCTTACCAGGGTGGAATGAGCAGTTCTTC	CASSLPGWNEQFF